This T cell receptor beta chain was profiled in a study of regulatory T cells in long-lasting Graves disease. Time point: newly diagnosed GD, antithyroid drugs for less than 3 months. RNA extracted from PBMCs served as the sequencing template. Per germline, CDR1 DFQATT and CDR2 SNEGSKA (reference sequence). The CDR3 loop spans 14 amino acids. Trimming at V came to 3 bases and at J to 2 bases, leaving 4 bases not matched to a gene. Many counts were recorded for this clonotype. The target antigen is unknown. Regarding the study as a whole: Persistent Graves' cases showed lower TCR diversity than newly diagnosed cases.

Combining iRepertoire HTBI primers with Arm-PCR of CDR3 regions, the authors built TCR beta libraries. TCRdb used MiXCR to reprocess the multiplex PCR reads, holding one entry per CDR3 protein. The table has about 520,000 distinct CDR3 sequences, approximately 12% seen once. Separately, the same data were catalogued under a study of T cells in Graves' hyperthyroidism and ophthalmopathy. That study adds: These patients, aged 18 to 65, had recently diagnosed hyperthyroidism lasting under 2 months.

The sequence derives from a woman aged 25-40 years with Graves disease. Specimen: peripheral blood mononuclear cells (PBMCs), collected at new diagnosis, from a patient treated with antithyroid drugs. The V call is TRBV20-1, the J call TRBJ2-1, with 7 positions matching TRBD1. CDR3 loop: CSASTGVTYNEQFF. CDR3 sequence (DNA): TGCAGTGCTAGTACAGGGGTCACCTACAATGAGCAGTTCTTC.